The source of this T cell receptor (beta chain) is a study of identical twins. MiXCR, applied by TCRdb to the 5' RACE reads, yields one record per CDR3 protein. The sample yields roughly 250,000 distinct CDR3 sequences, around 15% seen once. The V gene's germline CDR1 is DFQATT and CDR2 SNEGSKA (reference sequence). The CDR3 runs to 14 residues. About this clonotype itself: Relative to the germline gene, one junction end is altered; a read error may explain this.

The receptor's source is a young woman in good health. J is TRBJ2-3 and V is TRBV20-1, with no clear D. The specimen was memory (CD45RO+) T cells sorted from blood. CDR3 sequence: CGARDLADSDTQYF. CDR3 bases: TGCGGTGCTAGAGATTTGGCAGATTCAGATACGCAGTATTTT.